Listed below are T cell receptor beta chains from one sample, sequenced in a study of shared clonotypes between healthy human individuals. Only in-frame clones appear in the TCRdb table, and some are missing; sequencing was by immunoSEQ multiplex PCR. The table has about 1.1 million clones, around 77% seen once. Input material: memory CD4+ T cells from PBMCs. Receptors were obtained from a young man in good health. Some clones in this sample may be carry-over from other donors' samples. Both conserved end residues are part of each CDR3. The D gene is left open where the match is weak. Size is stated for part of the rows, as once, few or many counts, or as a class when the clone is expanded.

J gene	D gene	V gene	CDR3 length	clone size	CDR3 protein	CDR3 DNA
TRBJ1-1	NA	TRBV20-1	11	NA	CSASRVAEAFF	TGCAGTGCTAGTAGGGTCGCTGAAGCTTTCTTT
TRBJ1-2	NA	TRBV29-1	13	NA	CSAQGEFGYGYTF	TGCAGCGCACAAGGTGAATTCGGGTATGGCTACACCTTC
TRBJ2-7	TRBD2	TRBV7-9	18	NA	CASSYQPWTSGIPYEQYF	TGTGCCAGCAGCTATCAGCCTTGGACTAGCGGGATCCCCTACGAGCAGTACTTC
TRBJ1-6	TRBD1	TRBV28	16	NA	CANGYWGTGGNSPLHF	TGTGCCAACGGTTACTGGGGCACAGGGGGTAATTCACCCCTCCACTTT
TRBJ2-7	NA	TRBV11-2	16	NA	CASSSLRGGRSYEQYF	TGTGCCAGCAGCTCCCTTAGGGGGGGGCGATCCTACGAGCAGTACTTC
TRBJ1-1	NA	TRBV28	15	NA	CASRMPLDGYTEAFF	TGTGCCAGCAGGATGCCACTGGACGGATACACTGAAGCTTTCTTT
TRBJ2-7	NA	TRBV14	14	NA	CASSKRDGAYEQYF	TGTGCCAGCAGCAAAAGGGACGGAGCCTACGAGCAGTACTTC
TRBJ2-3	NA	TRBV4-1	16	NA	CASSQAPSRATDTQYF	TGCGCCAGCAGCCAAGCTCCGAGTCGTGCTACGGATACGCAGTATTTT
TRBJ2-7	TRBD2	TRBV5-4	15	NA	CASSLSSGRFYEQYF	TGTGCCAGCAGCTTGAGTAGCGGGAGGTTCTACGAGCAGTACTTC
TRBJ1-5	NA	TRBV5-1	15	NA	CASSLGIGSGQPQHF	TGCGCCAGCAGCTTGGGTATTGGGTCCGGCCAGCCCCAGCATTTT
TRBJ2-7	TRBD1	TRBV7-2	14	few	CASSLGDRVHEQYF	TGTGCCAGCAGCTTAGGGGACAGGGTCCACGAGCAGTACTTC
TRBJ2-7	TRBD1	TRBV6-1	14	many	CASSEQGQTYEQYF	TGTGCCAGCAGTGAACAGGGACAGACTTACGAGCAGTACTTC
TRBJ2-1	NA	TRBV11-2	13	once	CASSFRHGNEQFF	TGTGCCAGCAGCTTTAGACACGGCAATGAGCAGTTCTTC
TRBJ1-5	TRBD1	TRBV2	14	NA	CASRIGQGDQPQHF	TGTGCCAGCAGAATAGGACAGGGGGATCAGCCCCAGCATTTT
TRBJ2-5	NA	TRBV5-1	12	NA	CASSQDSETQYF	TGCGCCAGCAGCCAGGATTCCGAGACCCAGTACTTC
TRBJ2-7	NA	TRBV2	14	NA	CASTWGREVYEQYF	TGTGCCAGCACTTGGGGCAGGGAGGTCTACGAGCAGTACTTC
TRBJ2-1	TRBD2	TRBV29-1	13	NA	CSVERDYHPKQFF	TGCAGCGTCGAGCGGGACTATCATCCGAAGCAGTTCTTC
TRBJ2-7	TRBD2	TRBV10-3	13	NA	CAISEQAGGPQYF	TGTGCCATCAGTGAGCAAGCGGGAGGGCCTCAGTACTTC
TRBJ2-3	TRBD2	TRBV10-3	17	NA	CAISLGISGSGSDTQYF	TGTGCCATCAGCTTGGGGATAAGCGGGAGCGGCTCAGATACGCAGTATTTT
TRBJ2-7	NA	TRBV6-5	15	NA	CASSYSRDSTYEQYF	TGTGCCAGCAGTTACTCCCGGGACTCCACCTACGAGCAGTACTTC
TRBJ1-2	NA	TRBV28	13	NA	CASSLEGIDGYTF	TGTGCCAGCAGTTTAGAGGGGATCGATGGCTACACCTTC
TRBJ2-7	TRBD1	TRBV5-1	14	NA	CASSPGQAAYEQYF	TGCGCCAGCAGCCCCGGACAGGCTGCCTACGAGCAGTACTTC
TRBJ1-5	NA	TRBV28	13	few	CASSINSNQPQHF	TGTGCCAGCAGTATAAATAGCAATCAGCCCCAGCATTTT
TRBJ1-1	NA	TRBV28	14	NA	CASSLSVGYTEAFF	TGTGCCAGCAGTTTATCAGTCGGGTACACTGAAGCTTTCTTT
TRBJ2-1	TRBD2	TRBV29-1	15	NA	CSVEETSGNYNEQFF	TGCAGCGTTGAAGAGACTAGCGGGAACTACAATGAGCAGTTCTTC
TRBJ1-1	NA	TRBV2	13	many	CASSVSTNTEAFF	TGTGCCAGCAGTGTTTCGACAAACACTGAAGCTTTCTTT
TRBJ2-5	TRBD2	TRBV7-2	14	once	CASSLGAGVETQYF	TGTGCCAGCAGCTTAGGGGCGGGAGTCGAGACCCAGTACTTC
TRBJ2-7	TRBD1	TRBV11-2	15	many	CASSQLRTGFPGQYF	TGTGCCAGCAGTCAACTTAGGACAGGCTTCCCAGGGCAGTACTTC
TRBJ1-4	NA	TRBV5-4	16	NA	CASSLGRTAGNEKLFF	TGTGCCAGCAGCTTGGGACGGACAGCCGGAAATGAAAAACTGTTTTTT
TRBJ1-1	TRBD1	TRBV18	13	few	CASSQGGTTEAFF	TGTGCCAGCTCCCAAGGGGGCACCACTGAAGCTTTCTTT
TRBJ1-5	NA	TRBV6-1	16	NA	CASSASIRGTGQPQHF	TGTGCCAGCAGTGCCTCCATACGTGGGACCGGTCAGCCCCAGCATTTT
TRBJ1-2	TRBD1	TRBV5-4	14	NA	CASSRGQGDYGYTF	TGTGCCAGCAGCCGCGGACAGGGGGACTATGGCTACACCTTC
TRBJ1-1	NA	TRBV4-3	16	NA	CASSQGRPPGTTEAFF	TGCGCCAGCAGCCAGGGACGTCCCCCGGGGACCACTGAAGCTTTCTTT
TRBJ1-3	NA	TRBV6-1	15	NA	CASSVDRGAGNTIYF	TGTGCCAGCAGTGTGGATCGGGGGGCTGGAAACACCATATATTTT
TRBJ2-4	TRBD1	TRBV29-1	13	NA	CSVGDRGPNIQYF	TGCAGCGTAGGGGACAGGGGGCCAAACATTCAGTACTTC
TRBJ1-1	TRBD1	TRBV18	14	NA	CASSPGQGNTEAFF	TGTGCCAGCTCACCGGGACAGGGGAACACTGAAGCTTTCTTT
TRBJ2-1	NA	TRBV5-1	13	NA	CASSRIGAGEQFF	TGCGCCAGCAGCCGCATCGGTGCGGGTGAGCAGTTCTTC
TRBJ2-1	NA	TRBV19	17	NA	CASSPRSLGFAYNEQFF	TGTGCCAGTAGTCCGAGGTCGTTAGGGTTTGCCTACAATGAGCAGTTCTTC
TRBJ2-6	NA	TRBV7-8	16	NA	CASSSGQPSGANVLTF	TGTGCCAGCAGCAGTGGACAGCCCTCTGGGGCCAACGTCCTGACTTTC
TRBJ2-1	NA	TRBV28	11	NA	CASRVYNEQFF	TGTGCCAGCAGGGTGTACAATGAGCAGTTCTTC
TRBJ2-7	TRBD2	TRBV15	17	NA	CATSRSRVLAGLYEQYF	TGTGCCACCAGCAGATCCCGGGTCCTAGCGGGCCTTTACGAGCAGTACTTC
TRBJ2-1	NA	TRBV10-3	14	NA	CAISESTGSNEQFF	TGTGCCATCAGTGAGTCAACAGGGTCCAATGAGCAGTTCTTC
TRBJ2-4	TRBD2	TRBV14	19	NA	CASSPRKLAGWEGKNIQYF	TGTGCCAGCAGCCCCCGTAAACTAGCGGGATGGGAAGGCAAAAACATTCAGTACTTC
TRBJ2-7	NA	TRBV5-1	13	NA	CASSLPGAYEQYF	TGCGCCAGCAGCTTGCCAGGGGCCTACGAGCAGTACTTC
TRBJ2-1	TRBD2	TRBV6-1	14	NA	CASSGTSGRGEQFF	TGTGCCAGCAGTGGGACTAGCGGTAGAGGAGAGCAGTTCTTC
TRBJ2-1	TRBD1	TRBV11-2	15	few	CASSARQGAGNEQFF	TGTGCCAGCAGCGCCAGACAGGGGGCAGGGAATGAGCAGTTCTTC
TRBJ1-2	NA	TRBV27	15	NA	CASSLSQAGAYGYTF	TGTGCCAGCAGTTTATCGCAAGCGGGGGCCTATGGCTACACCTTC
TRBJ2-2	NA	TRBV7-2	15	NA	CASSGVGSLTGELFF	TGTGCCAGCAGCGGGGTCGGCTCCCTTACCGGGGAGCTGTTTTTT
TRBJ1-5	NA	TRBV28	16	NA	CASRSRQLKLNQPQHF	TGTGCCAGCAGATCTAGACAGCTCAAACTCAATCAGCCCCAGCATTTT
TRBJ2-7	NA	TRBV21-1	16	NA	CASSRPGRPGFYEQYF	TGTGCCAGCAGCAGACCCGGGCGCCCAGGCTTCTACGAGCAGTACTTC